This T cell receptor beta chain was identified in a study of control samples from healthy donors and cancer patients. Profiled with immunoSEQ multiplex PCR; TCRdb holds only in-frame clones, not every one. In the table there are 130,000 or so clones, 70% to 90% of which are singletons. Sequences were obtained from blood. The receptor's source is a man aged 45 to 65 in good health.

The CDR3, as DNA: TGTGCCAGCACCTACCGGGACAGGGACACTGAAGCTTTCTTT. This translates into CASTYRDRDTEAFF. The V gene is TRBV5-8, the J gene TRBJ1-1, with 9 bases identical to TRBD1. Trimming at V came to 6 bases and at J to 3 bases, leaving 6 bases not matched to a gene. Germline CDR1 reads SGHTS; CDR2 reads YDEGEE. The CDR3 loop spans 14 amino acids. Full variable domain (outside the CDR3, taken from reference TRBV5-8 and TRBJ1-1): EAGVTQSPTHLIKTRGQQATLRCSPISGHTSVYWYQQALGLGLQFLLWYDEGEERNRGNFPPRFSGRQFPNYSSELNVNALELEDSALYLCASTYRDRDTEAFFGQGTRLTVV.